The table lists the clone carrying this TCR beta chain with many counts. The same CDR3 is also encoded by other DNA sequences in this sample. The germline V gene has CDR1 WNHNN and CDR2 SYGVQD (reference sequence). This CDR3 comprises 14 residues. Trimming left V 7 bases short and J 4 bases short, with 14 bases between. All patients were untreated before thyroid surgery. The record originates from a study of metastatic and nonmetastatic thyroid tumors. In the study overall: The study looked at repertoires side by side in blood and in tumor or nodule tissue from malignant and benign thyroid patients.

TCRdb ran MiXCR on the PCR reads. The table records about 60,000 clones, 16% of them present only once. This TCR came from a male donor with papillary thyroid cancer or a benign thyroid nodule (not recorded which). Some clones in this sample may be carry-over from other donors' samples. The sequencing sample was made of blood. The J gene is TRBJ1-3, the V gene TRBV10-1, with D hard to call. The chain's CDR3 is CASKPPEAGNTIYF. Here the CDR3 DNA reads TGCGCCAGCAAACCGCCGGAAGCCGGAAACACCATATATTTT.